The sample holds a few counts of the clone carrying this T cell receptor beta chain. No antigen is known for it. This record comes from a study of T cell repertoires in cytomegalovirus infection. Overall study: TCR beta signatures that were public indicated CMV infection and matching HLA type. Study findings and constraints: Cumulative frequency of public TCR beta families picked out carriers of CMV plus the relevant HLA.

TCRdb recomputed calls from the reads with MiXCR, one row per CDR3 protein. The top ten clones hold approximately 12% of a sample with 300,000 to 400,000 distinct CDR3 sequences, 25% of them seen once. Trimming took 1 base from V and 3 from J, leaving 6 bases between them. Germline V CDR1 and CDR2: SGHNT, YENEEA. The CDR3 runs to 13 residues. V usage is TRBV11-3 and J usage is TRBJ2-5; no clear D. This sequence was found in a human donor in good health (CMV status not recorded). Some clones in this sample may be carry-over from other donors' samples. Specimen: cultured PBMCs, collected from culture after CMV antigen stimulation. As DNA, the CDR3 is TGTGCCAGCAGCTTAGGGGGAAAAGAGACCCAGTACTTC. Translating it yields CASSLGGKETQYF.